The next 3 T cell receptor beta chains were all read from a single sample in a study of T-cell reconstitution after alpha-beta-depleted transplantation in children. Unique molecular identifiers were used to barcode this TCRbeta library. TCRdb re-called the PCR reads with MiXCR, one entry per CDR3 protein. The sample holds a few hundred thousand distinct CDR3 sequences, under 30% seen once. This specimen was PBMCs, mostly from graft donor cells, taken 360 days after TCRalphabeta/CD19-depleted stem cell transplant. The receptors originated from a female patient aged 2 to 10 who had a stem cell transplant for congenital amegakaryocytic thrombocytopenia, so the T cells may come from the graft donor.

The gene calls are TRBV10-3 and TRBJ2-7; 10 nucleotides line up with TRBD2. Germline values: CDR1 ENHRY, CDR2 SYGVKD. There are 16 residues in the CDR3. Trimming took 10 bases from V and 3 from J; bases not matched to a gene: 15. The CDR3 nucleotides are TGTGCCACCATGGCTCTAGCGGGAGAGAGTAGCTACGAGCAGTACTTC. It codes for CATMALAGESSYEQYF.

This chain connects TRBV4-1 to TRBJ1-6, with D unresolved. V was pared by 0 bases and J by 3 bases, with 6 bases between. CDR3 length: 15 amino acids. Germline lookup yields CDR1 MGHRA and CDR2 YSYEKL. CDR3 protein: CASSQDARYNSPLHF. Written as DNA, the CDR3 is TGCGCCAGCAGCCAAGATGCGCGCTATAATTCACCCCTCCACTTT.

The rearrangement uses TRBV20-1 and TRBJ2-1; D may be TRBD2 (5 bases). V lost 4 bases to trimming and J lost 3 bases, with 19 bases between them. Germline loops: CDR1 DFQATT, CDR2 SNEGSKA (reference sequence). This CDR3 spans 16 amino acids. The CDR3 DNA is TGCAGTGCTACGAAGTTCTTTCTGACTATCTACAATGAGCAGTTCTTC. Translated, it gives CSATKFFLTIYNEQFF.